This T cell receptor beta chain was found in a study of blood T cells in healthy people across ages. Findings of the study overall: It was the long-lived donors that had more naive CD4+ cells and higher diversity than aged donors. Underestimates were what the diversity estimates from one million T cells were considered to be. Nothing was known about donor CMV status, and this possibly confounded expanded clonotype changes.

The germline gives CDR1 ENHRY, CDR2 SYGVKD. The length of the CDR3 is 15 residues. With 8 bases clipped from V and 0 bases from J, the junction kept 8 bases outside the gene matches. A second PCR, run for about 7 to 11 cycles, used a sample-barcoded 5' primer plus a J-beta primer mix. MiXCR, run by TCRdb on the 5' RACE reads, gives a single entry per CDR3 protein. The data show over 1,500,000 distinct CDR3 sequences, around 42% seen once. This clonotype was seen more than once but under ten times. The antigen is unknown. This chain connects TRBV10-3 to TRBJ2-3, with TRBD2 matching over 7 bases. The specimen was blood. The receptor was isolated from a human donor in good health. Here the CDR3 reads CAIGLRGYSTDTQYF. For the CDR3, the DNA is TGTGCCATCGGGTTGCGGGGGTATAGCACAGATACGCAGTATTTT.